What follows are 22 T cell receptor beta chains derived from one specimen sequenced in a study of cytomegalovirus exposure and HLA in healthy donors. Vbeta (60) and Jbeta (13) primers were used in the PCR. Assay used: immunoSEQ multiplex PCR; TCRdb lists only in-frame clones, some missing. The sample has approximately 150,000 clones. Sequencing used PBMCs. The receptors here all came from a woman younger than 35 in good health and CMV-seronegative.

This rearrangement joins TRBV11-1 to TRBJ2-1, with 10 nucleotides matching TRBD2. J was trimmed by 9 bases and V by 5 bases; bases with no gene match: 10. In germline, CDR1 is SGHAT, CDR2 FQDESV (reference sequence). The CDR3 covers 15 residues. In DNA, the CDR3 is TGTGCCAGCAGCCACGGGACTAGCGCCAGGGGTGAGCAGTTCTTC. Amino acid sequence: CASSHGTSARGEQFF.

The gene calls are TRBV10-3 and TRBJ2-7, with TRBD2 matching 7 bases. CDR3 length: 14 amino acids. Germline V gene data show CDR1 as ENHRY and CDR2 as SYGVKD. J gave up 2 bases and V 6 bases, and 7 bases lay outside the gene matches. The CDR3 is CAISPSSGPYEQYF. DNA of the CDR3: TGTGCCATCAGCCCCTCTAGCGGCCCCTACGAGCAGTACTTC.

The rearrangement links TRBV2 to TRBJ2-1; D is undetermined. V was shortened by 6 bases and J by 7 bases, with 4 bases between the two germline ends. The CDR3 has 10 amino acids. Per germline, CDR1 SNHLY and CDR2 FYNNEI. This chain's CDR3 is CASRYNEQFF. The DNA for the CDR3 is TGTGCCAGCAGATATAATGAGCAGTTCTTC.

The CDR3: CASSLTRLASMSTDTQYF. DNA of the CDR3: TGCGCCAGCAGCTTGACTCGACTAGCGTCGATGAGCACAGATACGCAGTATTTT. V is TRBV5-1 and J is TRBJ2-3; 8 nucleotides line up with TRBD2. CDR3 length: 18 residues. The germline gives CDR1 SGHRS, CDR2 YFSETQ. V trimming: 1 base; J trimming: 0 bases; junction bases outside the gene matches: 10.

The V gene is TRBV6-1, the J gene TRBJ1-2; a weak D match, TRBD1 (6 bases). The CDR3 covers 15 residues. V lost 1 base to trimming and J lost 2 bases, with 11 bases between them. Germline CDR1 MNHNS, CDR2 SASEGT. CDR3 region: CASSEVTGKNYGYTF. The CDR3 DNA is TGTGCCAGCAGTGAAGTAACAGGGAAGAACTATGGCTACACCTTC.

As DNA, the CDR3 is TGTGCCAGCAGCTTCGGGTTGACGAACACCGGGGAGCTGTTTTTT. Translating gives CASSFGLTNTGELFF. The chain employs TRBV7-3 and TRBJ2-2; D remains unclear. The CDR3 is 15 residues long. From germline, CDR1 is SGHTA and CDR2 FQGTGA. V lost 3 bases and J lost 0, with 8 bases in between.

CDR3 amino acids: CASSSRLAGGPPYNEQFF. The DNA of the CDR3 is TGTGCCAGTAGTAGTAGACTAGCGGGAGGGCCGCCCTACAATGAGCAGTTCTTC. The V gene is TRBV19, the J gene TRBJ2-1; 14 bases agree with TRBD2. The CDR3 consists of 18 residues. CDR1 is LNHDA and CDR2 is SQIVND in the germline V gene (reference sequence). With 4 bases clipped from V and 2 bases from J, the junction kept 7 bases outside the gene matches.

The chain combines TRBV2 with TRBJ2-5; 10 bases agree with TRBD2. Germline lookup yields CDR1 SNHLY and CDR2 FYNNEI. CDR3 length equals 17 residues. The ends lost 3 bases at V and 5 bases at J; junction bases unmatched: 12. CDR3 in amino acids: CASSDRRSGRGVETQYF. The DNA for the CDR3 is TGTGCCAGCAGTGACAGGCGGAGCGGGAGGGGCGTGGAGACCCAGTACTTC. The full variable domain, with the rest looked up from reference TRBV2 and TRBJ2-5, is EPEVTQTPSHQVTQMGQEVILRCVPISNHLYFYWYRQILGQKVEFLVSFYNNEISEKSEIFDDQFSVERPDGSNFTLKIRSTKLEDSAMYFCASSDRRSGRGVETQYFGPGTRLLVL.

The CDR3 coding sequence is TGTGCCAGCAGCCGCCTGGGGCAGGGGGCGCGTTCGCAGTATTTT. Residues: CASSRLGQGARSQYF. The chain combines TRBV7-2 with TRBJ2-3; 8 bases align to TRBD1. The CDR3 contains 15 residues. V lost 5 bases to trimming and J lost 10 bases; unmatched junction nucleotides: 14. Germline CDR1 reads SGHTA; CDR2 reads FQGNSA.

The rearrangement joins TRBV27 to TRBJ2-1, with D uncertain. Germline assignment: CDR1 MNHEY and CDR2 SMNVEV (reference sequence). Trimming stripped 5 bases from V and 0 bases from J, with 8 bases between. The CDR3 spans 14 residues. The CDR3 DNA sequence: TGTGCCAGCAGTGTGCTGAGCTCCTACAATGAGCAGTTCTTC. It codes for CASSVLSSYNEQFF.

The CDR3 region is CASSVSPNTDTQYF. The CDR3 nucleotides are TGTGCCAGCAGTGTTTCCCCCAACACAGATACGCAGTATTTT. The gene calls are TRBV6-1 and TRBJ2-3; no definite D call. The CDR3 covers 14 residues. Germline V gene lookup returns CDR1 MNHNS and CDR2 SASEGT. V lost 4 bases, J lost 2 bases, and 10 bases lay in between.

The chain is built from TRBV9 and TRBJ1-4; D possibly corresponds to TRBD1 (6 bases). Germline V gives CDR1 SGDLS, CDR2 YYNGEE. Trimming took 0 bases from V and 8 from J, leaving 20 bases between them. The CDR3 has 17 amino acids. The CDR3 protein is CASSVEGAQGPGEKLFF. As DNA, the CDR3 is TGTGCCAGCAGCGTAGAGGGAGCCCAGGGGCCGGGGGAAAAACTGTTTTTT.

The V and J genes are TRBV27 and TRBJ2-2; a possible D gene is TRBD2 (6 bases). Germline V gene data show CDR1 as MNHEY and CDR2 as SMNVEV (reference sequence). CDR3 length equals 12 residues. V lost 7 bases to trimming and J lost 4 bases, with 7 bases between them. CDR3 nucleotides: TGTGCCAGCATCGGGGGCACCGGGGAGCTGTTTTTT. Encoded protein: CASIGGTGELFF.

This chain joins TRBV14 and TRBJ2-3; 10 bases map to TRBD2. The V and J ends lost 4 bases and 5 bases, in that order; junction bases with no gene match: 15. In germline, CDR1 is SGHDN, CDR2 FVKESK. CDR3 length equals 18 residues. The CDR3: CASSPMMVAGGGRDTQYF. The CDR3 coding sequence is TGTGCCAGCAGCCCGATGATGGTAGCGGGAGGCGGTAGAGATACGCAGTATTTT.

The chain uses TRBV6-4 and TRBJ2-3; D gene uncertain. Germline lookup yields CDR1 MRHNA and CDR2 SNTAGT. The CDR3 consists of 13 residues. V was shortened by 0 bases and J by 8 bases, with 9 bases between the two germline ends. For the CDR3, the DNA is TGTGCCAGCAGTGACTCCGACCAGGCTACGCAGTATTTT. Translation: CASSDSDQATQYF.

V and J are TRBV5-1 and TRBJ1-4, with D possibly being TRBD1 (6 bases). The CDR3 length is 13 residues. CDR1 and CDR2 (germline): SGHRS, YFSETQ. Between the trimmed V and J ends, which lost 5 bases and 8 bases, there was a span of 13 bases. The CDR3, as DNA: TGCGCCAGCAGTTCAGGGGTAGGGGAAAAACTGTTTTTT. Its protein product is CASSSGVGEKLFF.

The J gene is TRBJ2-3, the V gene TRBV15; the D gene is possibly TRBD1 (5 bases). Germline V gene data show CDR1 as LNHNV and CDR2 as YYDKDF (reference sequence). V gave up 0 bases and J gave up 5 bases, with 15 bases separating them. The CDR3 is 16 amino acids. The DNA for the CDR3 is TGTGCCACCAGCAGAGATCTCGTGACAGCAGGAGATACGCAGTATTTT. Encoded protein: CATSRDLVTAGDTQYF.

This rearrangement joins TRBV4-1 to TRBJ1-5, with D uncertain. In germline, CDR1 is MGHRA, CDR2 YSYEKL. V gave up 3 bases and J gave up 6 bases, with 15 bases separating them. CDR3 length: 15 residues. This CDR3 reads CASSQGDTDRQPQHF. CDR3 coding DNA: TGCGCCAGCAGCCAGGGAGACACGGACCGTCAGCCCCAGCATTTT.

Regarding this clone: A junction boundary mismatches the germline segment, possibly from a read error. The chain recombines TRBV12-5 with TRBJ2-7; TRBD1 might be the D (6 bases). The CDR3 spans 12 residues. Germline V gene lookup returns CDR1 LGHNT and CDR2 FRNRAP. Written as DNA, the CDR3 is TGTGCTAGTGGTTTGCCCTCTTGGGGGCCCATATTC. It encodes CASGLPSWGPIF.

The chain uses TRBV7-9 and TRBJ2-1; D possibly corresponds to TRBD2 (6 bases). The CDR3 runs to 14 residues. The V gene's germline CDR1 is SEHNR and CDR2 FQNEAQ (reference sequence). V was cut by 4 bases and J by 5 bases, with 12 bases left in between. Here the CDR3 DNA reads TGTGCCAGCAGCTCGATGGGAGGCGACAATGAGCAGTTCTTC. Encoded protein: CASSSMGGDNEQFF.

The chain recombines TRBV7-9 with TRBJ2-1, with 14 bases matching TRBD2. V trimming: 4 bases; J trimming: 7 bases; junction bases outside the gene matches: 12. Germline CDR1 is SEHNR and CDR2 is FQNEAQ (reference sequence). The length of the CDR3 is 18 residues. The CDR3 DNA reads TGTGCCAGCAGCTCGATACGACTAGCGGGAGGGCATACAAATGAGCAGTTCTTC. This sequence encodes CASSSIRLAGGHTNEQFF.

The chain has TRBV11-2 and TRBJ2-5; 8 nucleotides agree with TRBD2. The end of the DNA aligns better with TRBJ2-7, so the J call may be wrong. Germline-derived CDR1 and CDR2 are SGHAT and FQNNGV. CDR3 length equals 16 residues. Here the CDR3 DNA reads TGTGCCAGCAGTCTCAACGGGCTAGCGGGCGCCTACGAGCAGTACTTC. Residues: CASSLNGLAGAYEQYF.